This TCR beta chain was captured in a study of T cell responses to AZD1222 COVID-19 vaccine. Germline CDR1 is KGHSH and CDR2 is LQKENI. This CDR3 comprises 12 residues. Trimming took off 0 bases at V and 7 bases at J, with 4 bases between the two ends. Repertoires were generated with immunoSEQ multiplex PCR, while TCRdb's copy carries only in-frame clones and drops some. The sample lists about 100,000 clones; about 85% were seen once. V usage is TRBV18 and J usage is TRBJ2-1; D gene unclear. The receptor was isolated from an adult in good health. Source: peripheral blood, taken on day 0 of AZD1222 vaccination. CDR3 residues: CASSPPSNEQFF. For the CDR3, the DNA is TGTGCCAGCTCACCACCGTCGAATGAGCAGTTCTTC.